What follows are 19 T cell receptor beta chains derived from one specimen sequenced in a study of patients and donors after allogeneic stem cell transplantation. TCRdb re-called the RT-PCR reads with MiXCR, one entry per CDR3 protein. Among 87,000 or so distinct CDR3 sequences listed, around 5% were seen once. The sequencing sample was made of blood, either unsorted or a sorted T cell fraction (not recorded which). Every receptor here comes from a human donor who was either an allogeneic HSCT recipient or a stem cell or donor lymphocyte infusion donor (not recorded which). It is not recorded whose cells these are; they may come from a transplant donor.

This clonotype was seen repeatedly, ten times or more. The chain uses TRBV13 and TRBJ2-3; unclear D gene. Trimming took off 3 bases at V and 2 bases at J, with 6 bases between the two ends. The length of the CDR3 is 13 residues. Germline CDR1 is PRHDT and CDR2 is FYEKMQ (reference sequence). As DNA, the CDR3 is TGTGCCAGCAGCTTTCAGAACACAGATACGCAGTATTTT. Encoded protein: CASSFQNTDTQYF.

This clonotype was recorded a few times. The chain joins TRBV20-1 to TRBJ2-2; D may be TRBD1 or TRBD2 (5 bases each). This CDR3 comprises 16 residues. In germline, CDR1 is DFQATT, CDR2 SNEGSKA (reference sequence). Trimming stripped 3 bases from V and 5 bases from J, with 19 bases between. As DNA, the CDR3 is TGCAGTGCTAGGAACGCCCAGAGGGGAGTAACCGGGGAGCTGTTTTTT. It encodes CSARNAQRGVTGELFF.

This clonotype was seen more than once but under ten times. V gene TRBV6-6 combines with J gene TRBJ1-1; D not certain. From germline, CDR1 is MNHNY and CDR2 SVGAGI (reference sequence). The germline V and J ends were trimmed by 2 bases and 7 bases, with 11 bases remaining between them. The CDR3 has 13 amino acids. CDR3 coding DNA: TGTGCCAGCAGTTACCCCCGTCCCGGTGAAGCTTTCTTT. As protein: CASSYPRPGEAFF.

J is TRBJ2-6 and V is TRBV6-1, with D hard to call. Germline V CDR1 and CDR2: MNHNS, SASEGT. The CDR3 spans 13 residues. The V end lost 7 bases, the J end lost 4 bases, and 8 bases lay between the germline ends. For the CDR3, the DNA is TGTGCCAGCAACCAAGGGGGGGCCAACGTCCTGACTTTC. It specifies CASNQGGANVLTF.

The table lists this clonotype with many counts. The J gene is TRBJ2-5, the V gene TRBV28; TRBD1 matches at 8 bases. Germline trimming cut 4 bases from V and 5 bases from J; bases unmatched to any gene: 6. CDR1 and CDR2 from the germline V gene are MDHEN and SYDVKM. The CDR3 contains 14 residues. The CDR3 sequence is CASSSSGGQETQYF. CDR3 in DNA: TGTGCCAGCAGTTCCTCAGGGGGCCAGGAGACCCAGTACTTC.

This clonotype showed up many times. This chain uses TRBV7-9 with TRBJ1-1; D remains ambiguous. The germline CDR1 and CDR2 sequences are SEHNR and FQNEAQ (reference sequence). The CDR3 covers 13 residues. Trimming stripped 5 bases from V and 1 base from J, with 8 bases between. The CDR3 reads CASSTDGNTEAFF. Written as DNA, the CDR3 is TGTGCCAGCAGCACGGACGGGAACACTGAAGCTTTCTTT. Full variable domain (missing parts from reference TRBV7-9 and TRBJ1-1): DTGVSQNPRHKITKRGQNVTFRCDPISEHNRLYWYRQTLGQGPEFLTYFQNEAQLEKSRLLSDRFSAERPKGSFSTLEIQRTEQGDSAMYLCASSTDGNTEAFFGQGTRLTVV.

Many counts were recorded for this clonotype. V and J are TRBV29-1 and TRBJ2-5; maybe TRBD2 (7 bases). Germline assignment: CDR1 SQVTM and CDR2 ANQGSEA. This CDR3 contains 13 residues. Trimming removed 6 bases from V and 5 bases from J, with 16 bases in between. DNA of the CDR3: TGCAGCGTCCTGGGGGGGGCCTTGGAGACCCAGTACTTC. This sequence encodes CSVLGGALETQYF.

This clonotype was observed a few times. This sequence joins TRBV7-9 and TRBJ1-1, with D tentatively TRBD1 (6 bases). There are 14 residues in the CDR3. Trimming shortened V by 4 bases and J by 5 bases, and 14 bases separated the two germline ends. Germline values: CDR1 SEHNR, CDR2 FQNEAQ (reference sequence). The CDR3 nucleotides are TGTGCCAGCAGCTCTAGGACAGTGGGGACTGAAGCTTTCTTT. It encodes CASSSRTVGTEAFF.

There are many counts of this clonotype. The chain links TRBV5-4 to TRBJ2-5, with a possible D match to TRBD1 (5 bases). Germline V gene sequence: CDR1 SGHNT, CDR2 YYREEE (reference sequence). Between the trimmed V and J ends, which lost 2 bases and 5 bases, there was a span of 10 bases. This CDR3 spans 13 amino acids. The CDR3 sequence is CASSFRGKETQYF. The CDR3 region has the DNA TGTGCCAGCAGCTTTAGGGGAAAGGAGACCCAGTACTTC.

This clonotype is a singleton in its sample. The chain has TRBV23-1 and TRBJ2-7; weak D call: TRBD1 (5 bases). TRBV23-1 belongs to the ORF category, with a function that is uncertain. CDR3 length: 14 residues. V shed 11 bases and J shed 1 base, with 18 bases lying between them. This CDR3 reads CACSRGNDSYEQYF. The CDR3 bases are TGCGCCTGCTCTAGGGGCAACGATTCCTACGAGCAGTACTTC.

The table lists this clonotype with many counts. The chain links TRBV28 to TRBJ2-5, with no clear D. The germline V gene has CDR1 MDHEN and CDR2 SYDVKM. V dropped 6 bases and J dropped 1 base, with 9 bases sitting between them. This CDR3 is 13 amino acids long. The CDR3, as DNA: TGTGCCAGCAGCATATACCCCCAAGAGACCCAGTACTTC. This codes for CASSIYPQETQYF.

This clonotype has ten or more counts. V usage is TRBV9 and J usage is TRBJ1-2, with D unclear. The germline gives CDR1 SGDLS, CDR2 YYNGEE. The V end was cut by 0 bases, the J end by 4 bases, with 13 bases between. This CDR3 has 15 residues. The CDR3 coding sequence is TGTGCCAGCAGCGTAGGAATGAACAGTTTCTATGGCTACACCTTC. Amino acids: CASSVGMNSFYGYTF.

Concerning this clonotype itself: A much more abundant neighbour one base away suggests this may be a read error. The chain links TRBV5-4 to TRBJ2-1; TRBD2 aligns across 9 bases. Germline V gives CDR1 SGHNT, CDR2 YYREEE (reference sequence). The CDR3 is 15 amino acids. The CDR3 DNA follows: TGTGCCTGCAGCTTTAGCGGGGGCTCCTACAATGAGCAGTTCTTC. Amino acids: CACSFSGGSYNEQFF.

The table lists this clonotype with a few counts. The genes are TRBV2 and TRBJ2-2, with D perhaps matching TRBD2 (6 bases). V shed 4 bases and J shed 5 bases, with 14 bases lying between them. Germline values: CDR1 SNHLY, CDR2 FYNNEI. The CDR3 runs to 15 residues. DNA of the CDR3: TGTGCCAGCAGTGTTGACGGACGGGGGACCGGGGAGCTGTTTTTT. It translates to CASSVDGRGTGELFF.

This clonotype was seen ten or more times. The V and J genes are TRBV7-9 and TRBJ1-1, with 7 nucleotides matching TRBD1. Germline-derived CDR1 and CDR2 are SEHNR and FQNEAQ (reference sequence). The CDR3 contains 13 residues. V lost 4 bases to trimming and J lost 3 bases; unmatched junction nucleotides: 2. The chain's CDR3 is CASSSQGDTEAFF. The CDR3 DNA follows: TGTGCCAGCAGCTCCCAGGGGGACACTGAAGCTTTCTTT.

Ten or more counts support this clonotype. The chain combines TRBV12-3 or TRBV12-4 with TRBJ1-1; 12 bases line up with TRBD1. The CDR3 consists of 15 residues. V dropped 8 bases and J dropped 4; count of bases not matched to a gene: 8. The chain's CDR3 is CASGDRGLMGTEAFF. The CDR3 DNA sequence: TGTGCCAGCGGGGACAGGGGGCTGATGGGCACTGAAGCTTTCTTT.

This clonotype occurred many times. The V and J genes are TRBV19 and TRBJ2-5; possibly TRBD1 or TRBD2 for D (6 bases each). This CDR3 spans 12 amino acids. Trimming cost V 9 bases and J 5 bases, with 13 bases left between them. The germline gives CDR1 LNHDA, CDR2 SQIVND (reference sequence). The DNA for the CDR3 is TGTGCCAGCAGACAGGCGGGGGAGACCCAGTACTTC. Amino acids: CASRQAGETQYF.

This clonotype was seen once. The chain joins TRBV7-9 to TRBJ1-2; tentative D call: TRBD1 (5 bases). Germline lookup yields CDR1 SEHNR and CDR2 FQNEAQ (reference sequence). CDR3 length equals 13 residues. V lost 3 bases and J 8 bases, leaving 13 bases between the germline ends. Here the CDR3 DNA reads TGTGCCAGCAGCTTGGGACGGGGCGAGGGCTACACCTTC. Translated: CASSLGRGEGYTF.

V usage is TRBV11-1 and J usage is TRBJ2-5, with D tentatively TRBD2 (6 bases). The V gene's germline CDR1 is SGHAT and CDR2 FQDESV (reference sequence). Trimming took off 1 base at V and 4 bases at J, with 10 bases between the two ends. This CDR3 region has 14 residues. CDR3 residues: CASSLVGGGETQYF. CDR3 nucleotides: TGTGCCAGCAGCTTAGTGGGAGGAGGAGAGACCCAGTACTTC.